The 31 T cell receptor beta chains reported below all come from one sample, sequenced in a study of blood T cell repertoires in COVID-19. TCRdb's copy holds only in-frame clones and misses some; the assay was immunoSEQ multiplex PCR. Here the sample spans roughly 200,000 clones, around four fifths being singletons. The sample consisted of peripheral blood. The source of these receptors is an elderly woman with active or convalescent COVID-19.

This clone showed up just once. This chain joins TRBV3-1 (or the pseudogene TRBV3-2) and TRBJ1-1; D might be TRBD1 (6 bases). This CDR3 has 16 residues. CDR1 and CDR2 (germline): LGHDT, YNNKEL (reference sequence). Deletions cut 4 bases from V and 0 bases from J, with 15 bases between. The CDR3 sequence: CASSLRSQGMNTEAFF. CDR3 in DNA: TGTGCCAGCAGCCTTAGATCACAGGGAATGAACACTGAAGCTTTCTTT.

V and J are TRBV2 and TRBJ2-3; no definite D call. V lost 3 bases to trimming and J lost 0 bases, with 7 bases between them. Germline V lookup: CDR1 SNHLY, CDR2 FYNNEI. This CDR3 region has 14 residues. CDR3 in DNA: TGTGCCAGCAGTGACTCCTCTAGCACAGATACGCAGTATTTT. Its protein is CASSDSSSTDTQYF.

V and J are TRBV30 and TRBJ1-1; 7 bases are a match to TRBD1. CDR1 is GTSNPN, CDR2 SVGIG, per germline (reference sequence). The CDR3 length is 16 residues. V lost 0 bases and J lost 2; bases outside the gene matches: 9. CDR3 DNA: TGTGCCTGGAGTGTAAAAAGGGGGCGCTTAAACACTGAAGCTTTCTTT. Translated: CAWSVKRGRLNTEAFF.

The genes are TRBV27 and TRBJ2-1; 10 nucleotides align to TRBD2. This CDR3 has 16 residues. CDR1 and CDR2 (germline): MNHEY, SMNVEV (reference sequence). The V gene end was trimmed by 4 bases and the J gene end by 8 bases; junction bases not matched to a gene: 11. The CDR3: CASSSTLAGVGYEQFF. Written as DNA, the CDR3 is TGTGCCAGCAGTTCCACTCTAGCGGGAGTGGGCTATGAGCAGTTCTTC.

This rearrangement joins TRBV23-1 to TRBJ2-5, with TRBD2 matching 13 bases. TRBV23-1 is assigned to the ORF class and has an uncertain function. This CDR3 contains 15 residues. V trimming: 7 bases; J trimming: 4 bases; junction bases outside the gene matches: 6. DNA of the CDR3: TGCGCCAGCACCCGACTAGCGGGGGGTGGAGAGACCCAGTACTTC. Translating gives CASTRLAGGGETQYF.

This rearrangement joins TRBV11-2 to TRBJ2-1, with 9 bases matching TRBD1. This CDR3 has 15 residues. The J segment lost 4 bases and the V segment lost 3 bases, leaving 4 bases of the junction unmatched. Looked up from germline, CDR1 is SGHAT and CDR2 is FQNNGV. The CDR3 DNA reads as TGTGCCAGCAGCTTCGACAGGGGGTCTTACAATGAGCAGTTCTTC. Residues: CASSFDRGSYNEQFF. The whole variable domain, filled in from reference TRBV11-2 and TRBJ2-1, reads EAGVAQSPRYKIIEKRQSVAFWCNPISGHATLYWYQQILGQGPKLLIQFQNNGVVDDSQLPKDRFSAERLKGVDSTLKIQPAKLEDSAVYLCASSFDRGSYNEQFFGPGTRLTVL.

This CDR3 reads CASSFGGRTEAFF. CDR3 nucleotide sequence: TGTGCCAGCAGTTTCGGGGGGCGGACTGAAGCTTTCTTT. The rearrangement links TRBV12-3 or TRBV12-4 to TRBJ1-1; possible D gene TRBD1, 6 bases. This CDR3 is 13 amino acids long. V was trimmed by 3 bases and J by 5 bases, leaving 10 bases between them.

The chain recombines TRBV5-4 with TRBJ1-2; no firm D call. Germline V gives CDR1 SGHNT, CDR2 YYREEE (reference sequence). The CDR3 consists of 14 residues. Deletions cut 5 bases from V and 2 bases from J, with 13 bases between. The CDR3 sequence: CASRSEGENYGYTF. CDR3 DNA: TGTGCCAGCAGATCCGAAGGAGAGAACTATGGCTACACCTTC.

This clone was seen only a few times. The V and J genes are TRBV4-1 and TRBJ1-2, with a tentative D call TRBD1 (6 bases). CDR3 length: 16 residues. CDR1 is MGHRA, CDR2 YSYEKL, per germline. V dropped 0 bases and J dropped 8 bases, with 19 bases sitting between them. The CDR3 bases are TGCGCCAGCAGCCAAGATTCCTCATTCAGGGGCGGAGGCTACACCTTC. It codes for CASSQDSSFRGGGYTF.

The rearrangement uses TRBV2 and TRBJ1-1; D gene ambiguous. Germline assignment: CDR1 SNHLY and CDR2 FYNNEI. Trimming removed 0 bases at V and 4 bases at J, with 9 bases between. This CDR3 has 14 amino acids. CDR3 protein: CASSEAGPVTEAFF. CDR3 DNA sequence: TGTGCCAGCAGTGAAGCCGGTCCGGTCACTGAAGCTTTCTTT. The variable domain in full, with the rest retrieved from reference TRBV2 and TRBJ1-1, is EPEVTQTPSHQVTQMGQEVILRCVPISNHLYFYWYRQILGQKVEFLVSFYNNEISEKSEIFDDQFSVERPDGSNFTLKIRSTKLEDSAMYFCASSEAGPVTEAFFGQGTRLTVV.

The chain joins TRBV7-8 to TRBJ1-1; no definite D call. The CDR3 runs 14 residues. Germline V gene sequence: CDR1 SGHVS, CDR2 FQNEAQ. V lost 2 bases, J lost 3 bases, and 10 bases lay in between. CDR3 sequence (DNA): TGTGCCAGCAGCTTAACCTCGGGTTACACTGAAGCTTTCTTT. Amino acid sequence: CASSLTSGYTEAFF.

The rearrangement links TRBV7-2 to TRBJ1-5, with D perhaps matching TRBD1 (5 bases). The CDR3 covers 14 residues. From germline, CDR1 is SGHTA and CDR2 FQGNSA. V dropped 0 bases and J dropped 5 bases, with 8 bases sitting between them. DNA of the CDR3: TGTGCCAGCAGCTTAGCGGGGGGGGATCAGCCCCAGCATTTT. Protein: CASSLAGGDQPQHF. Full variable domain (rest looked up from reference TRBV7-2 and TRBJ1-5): GAGVSQSPSNKVTEKGKDVELRCDPISGHTALYWYRQSLGQGLEFLIYFQGNSAPDKSGLPSDRFSAERTGGSVSTLTIQRTQQEDSAVYLCASSLAGGDQPQHFGDGTRLSIL.

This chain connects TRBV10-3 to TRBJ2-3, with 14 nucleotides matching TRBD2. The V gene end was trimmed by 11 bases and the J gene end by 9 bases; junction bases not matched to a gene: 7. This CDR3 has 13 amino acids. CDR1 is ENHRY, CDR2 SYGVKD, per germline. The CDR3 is CAGTGTSGGTQYF. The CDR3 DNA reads TGTGCCGGAACCGGGACTAGCGGGGGAACGCAGTATTTT.

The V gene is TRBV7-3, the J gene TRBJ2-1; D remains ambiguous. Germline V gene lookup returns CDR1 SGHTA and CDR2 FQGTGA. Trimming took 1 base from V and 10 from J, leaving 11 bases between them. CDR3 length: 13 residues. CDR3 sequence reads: CASSLMAPKEQFF. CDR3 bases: TGTGCCAGCAGCTTAATGGCCCCAAAAGAGCAGTTCTTC.

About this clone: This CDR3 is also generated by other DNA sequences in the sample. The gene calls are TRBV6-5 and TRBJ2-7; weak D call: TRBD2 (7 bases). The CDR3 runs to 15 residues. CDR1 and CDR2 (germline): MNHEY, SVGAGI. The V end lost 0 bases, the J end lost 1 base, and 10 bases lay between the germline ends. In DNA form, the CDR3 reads TGTGCCAGCAGTTACTCCAGGGGAGGGTCCTACGAGCAGTACTTC. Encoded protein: CASSYSRGGSYEQYF.

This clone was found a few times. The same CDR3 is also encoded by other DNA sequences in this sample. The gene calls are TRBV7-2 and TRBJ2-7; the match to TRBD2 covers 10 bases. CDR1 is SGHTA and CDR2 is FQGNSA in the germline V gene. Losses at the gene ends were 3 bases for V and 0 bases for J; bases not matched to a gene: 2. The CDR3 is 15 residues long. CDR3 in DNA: TGTGCCAGCAGCTTGACTAGCGGGCTCTCCTACGAGCAGTACTTC. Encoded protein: CASSLTSGLSYEQYF.

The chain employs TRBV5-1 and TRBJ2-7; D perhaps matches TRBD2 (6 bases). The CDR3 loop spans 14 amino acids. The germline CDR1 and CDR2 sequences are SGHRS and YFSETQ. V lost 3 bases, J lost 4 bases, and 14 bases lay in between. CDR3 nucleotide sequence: TGCGCCAGCAGCTACCGGGACTCCTTATACGAGCAGTACTTC. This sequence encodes CASSYRDSLYEQYF.

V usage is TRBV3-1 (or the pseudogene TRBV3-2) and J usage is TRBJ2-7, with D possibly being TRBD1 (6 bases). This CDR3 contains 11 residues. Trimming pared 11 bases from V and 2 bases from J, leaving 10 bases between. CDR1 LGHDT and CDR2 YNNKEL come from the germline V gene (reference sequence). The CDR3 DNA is TGTGCCGAAGGACAGACCTACGAGCAGTACTTC. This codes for CAEGQTYEQYF.

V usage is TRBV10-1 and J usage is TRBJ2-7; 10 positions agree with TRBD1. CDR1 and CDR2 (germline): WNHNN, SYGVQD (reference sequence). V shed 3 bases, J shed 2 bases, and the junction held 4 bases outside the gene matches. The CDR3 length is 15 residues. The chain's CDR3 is CASSDIGTGAYEQYF. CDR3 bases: TGCGCCAGCAGTGATATTGGGACAGGGGCCTACGAGCAGTACTTC.

For the CDR3, the DNA is TGTGCCTGGAGTCCAGGGGGCGCCGAGCAGTACTTC. Amino acid sequence: CAWSPGGAEQYF. The rearrangement joins TRBV30 to TRBJ2-7, with 8 bases aligning to TRBD1. The germline V gene encodes CDR1 GTSNPN and CDR2 SVGIG (reference sequence). The CDR3 is 12 amino acids. V shed 2 bases and J 6 bases; nucleotides not matched to a gene: 3. Looking up the rest from reference TRBV30 and TRBJ2-7 gives the full variable domain: SQTIHQWPATLVQPVGSPLSLECTVEGTSNPNLYWYRQAAGRGLQLLFYSVGIGQISSEVPQNLSASRPQDRQFILSSKKLLLSDSGFYLCAWSPGGAEQYFGPGTRLTVT.

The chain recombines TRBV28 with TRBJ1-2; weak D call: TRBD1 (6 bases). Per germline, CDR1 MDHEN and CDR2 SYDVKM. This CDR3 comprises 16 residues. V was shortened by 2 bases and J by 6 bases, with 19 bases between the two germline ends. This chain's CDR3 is CASSLRGTLQGHGYTF. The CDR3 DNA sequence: TGTGCCAGCAGTTTACGAGGGACGCTACAGGGCCATGGCTACACCTTC.

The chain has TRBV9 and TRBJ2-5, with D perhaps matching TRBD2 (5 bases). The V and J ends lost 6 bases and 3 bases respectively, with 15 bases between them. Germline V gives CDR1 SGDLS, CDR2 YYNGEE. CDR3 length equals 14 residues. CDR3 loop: CASTRSGVKETQYF. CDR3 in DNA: TGTGCCAGCACCAGGTCCGGGGTGAAAGAGACCCAGTACTTC. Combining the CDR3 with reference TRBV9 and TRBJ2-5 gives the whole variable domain DSGVTQTPKHLITATGQRVTLRCSPRSGDLSVYWYQQSLDQGLQFLIQYYNGEERAKGNILERFSAQQFPDLHSELNLSSLELGDSALYFCASTRSGVKETQYFGPGTRLLVL.

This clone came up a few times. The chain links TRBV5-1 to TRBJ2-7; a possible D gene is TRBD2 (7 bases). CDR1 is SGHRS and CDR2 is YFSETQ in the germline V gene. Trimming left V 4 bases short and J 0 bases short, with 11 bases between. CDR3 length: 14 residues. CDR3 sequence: CASSRGDNSYEQYF. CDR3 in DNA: TGCGCCAGCAGCCGGGGGGACAACTCCTACGAGCAGTACTTC.

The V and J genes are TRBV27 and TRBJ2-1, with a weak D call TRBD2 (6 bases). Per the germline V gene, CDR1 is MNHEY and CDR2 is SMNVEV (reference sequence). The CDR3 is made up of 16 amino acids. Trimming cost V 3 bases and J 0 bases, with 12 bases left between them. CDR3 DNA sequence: TGTGCCAGCAGTTTTGGTGTGGGGGGCTCCTACAATGAGCAGTTCTTC. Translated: CASSFGVGGSYNEQFF.

In DNA, the CDR3 is TGTGCCAGCACTACCCACGGGGAGGGAGCAGATACGCAGTATTTT. This sequence encodes CASTTHGEGADTQYF. This chain links TRBV28 with TRBJ2-3, with 7 bases fitting TRBD2. The germline CDR1 and CDR2 sequences are MDHEN and SYDVKM. The CDR3 runs to 15 residues. V was clipped by 7 bases and J by 4 bases; unmatched bases: 11.

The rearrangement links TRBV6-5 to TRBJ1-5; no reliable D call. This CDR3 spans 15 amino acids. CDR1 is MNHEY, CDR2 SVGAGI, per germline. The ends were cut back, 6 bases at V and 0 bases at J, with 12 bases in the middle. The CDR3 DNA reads TGTGCCAGCAGGGAGGGTGGATATAGCAATCAGCCCCAGCATTTT. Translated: CASREGGYSNQPQHF.

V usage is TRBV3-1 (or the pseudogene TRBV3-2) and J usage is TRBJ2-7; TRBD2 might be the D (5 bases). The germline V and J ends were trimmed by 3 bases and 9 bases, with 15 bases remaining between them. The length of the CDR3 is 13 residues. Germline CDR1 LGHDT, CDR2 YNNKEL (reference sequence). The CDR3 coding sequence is TGTGCCAGCAGCCAGAGAGCGGCCGGTGGGCAGTACTTC. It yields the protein CASSQRAAGGQYF.

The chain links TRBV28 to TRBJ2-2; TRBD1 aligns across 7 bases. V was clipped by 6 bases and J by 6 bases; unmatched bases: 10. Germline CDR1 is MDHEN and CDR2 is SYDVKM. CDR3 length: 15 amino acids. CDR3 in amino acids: CASSLPGQQPGELFF. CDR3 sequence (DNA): TGTGCCAGCAGCCTACCGGGACAGCAGCCCGGGGAGCTGTTTTTT.

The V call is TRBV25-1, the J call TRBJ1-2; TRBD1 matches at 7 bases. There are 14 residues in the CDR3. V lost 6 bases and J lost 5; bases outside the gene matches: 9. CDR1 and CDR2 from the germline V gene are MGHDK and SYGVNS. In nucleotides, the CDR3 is TGTGCCAGCAGGGATGACAGGGATGGATATGGCTACACCTTC. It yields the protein CASRDDRDGYGYTF.

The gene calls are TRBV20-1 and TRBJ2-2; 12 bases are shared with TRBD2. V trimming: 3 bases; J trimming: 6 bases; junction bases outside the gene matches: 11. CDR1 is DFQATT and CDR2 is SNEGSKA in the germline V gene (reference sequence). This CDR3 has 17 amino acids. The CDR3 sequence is CSASSLAGGNWAGELFF. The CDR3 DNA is TGCAGTGCTAGTAGCCTAGCGGGAGGGAATTGGGCCGGGGAGCTGTTTTTT.

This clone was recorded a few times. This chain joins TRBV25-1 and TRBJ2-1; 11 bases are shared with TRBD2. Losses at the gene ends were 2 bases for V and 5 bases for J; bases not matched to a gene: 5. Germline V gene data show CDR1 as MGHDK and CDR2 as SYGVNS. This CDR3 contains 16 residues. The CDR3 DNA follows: TGTGCCAGCAGTGAACCTAGCGGGAGGCCAAACAATGAGCAGTTCTTC. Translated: CASSEPSGRPNNEQFF.